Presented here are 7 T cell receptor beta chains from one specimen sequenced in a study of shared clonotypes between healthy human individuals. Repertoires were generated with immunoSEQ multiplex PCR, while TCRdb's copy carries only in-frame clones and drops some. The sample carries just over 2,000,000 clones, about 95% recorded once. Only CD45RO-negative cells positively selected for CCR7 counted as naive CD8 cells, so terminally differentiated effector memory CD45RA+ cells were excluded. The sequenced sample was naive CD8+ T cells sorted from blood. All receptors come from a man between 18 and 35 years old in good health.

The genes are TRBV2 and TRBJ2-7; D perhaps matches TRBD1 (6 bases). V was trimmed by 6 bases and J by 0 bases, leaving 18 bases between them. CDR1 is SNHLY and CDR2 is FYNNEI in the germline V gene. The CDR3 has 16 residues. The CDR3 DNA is TGTGCCAGCAGCTCTGGCAGGGGATTGAGCTCCTACGAGCAGTACTTC. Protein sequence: CASSSGRGLSSYEQYF.

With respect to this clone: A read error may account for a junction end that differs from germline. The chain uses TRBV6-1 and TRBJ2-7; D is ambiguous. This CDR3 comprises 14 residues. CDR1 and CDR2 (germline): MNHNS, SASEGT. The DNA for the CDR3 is TGTGCCAGCAGTGAAATTTTCCACTCCAACGAGCAGTACTTC. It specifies CASSEIFHSNEQYF.

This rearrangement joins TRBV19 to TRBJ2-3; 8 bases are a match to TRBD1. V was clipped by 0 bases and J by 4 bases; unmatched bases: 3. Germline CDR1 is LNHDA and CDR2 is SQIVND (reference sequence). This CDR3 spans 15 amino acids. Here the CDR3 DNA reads TGTGCCAGTAGTATAGAAACAGGGGGTCCAGATACGCAGTATTTT. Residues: CASSIETGGPDTQYF.

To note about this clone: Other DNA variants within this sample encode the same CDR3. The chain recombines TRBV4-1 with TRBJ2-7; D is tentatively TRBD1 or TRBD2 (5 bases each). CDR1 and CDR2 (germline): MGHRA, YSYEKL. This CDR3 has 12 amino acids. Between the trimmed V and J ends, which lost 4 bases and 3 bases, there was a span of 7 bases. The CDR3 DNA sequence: TGCGCCAGCAGCCCTGGGGGCTACGAGCAGTACTTC. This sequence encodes CASSPGGYEQYF.

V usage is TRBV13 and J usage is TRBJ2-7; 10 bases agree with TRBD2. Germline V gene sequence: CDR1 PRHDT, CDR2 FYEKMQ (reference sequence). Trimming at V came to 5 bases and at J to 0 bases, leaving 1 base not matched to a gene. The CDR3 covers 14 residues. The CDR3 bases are TGTGCCAGCAGCACTAGCGGGGCCTCCTACGAGCAGTACTTC. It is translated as CASSTSGASYEQYF.

This CDR3 reads CASSGRGESASYEQYF. The CDR3 nucleotides read TGTGCCAGCAGCGGAAGGGGGGAGTCTGCTTCCTACGAGCAGTACTTC. The chain is built from TRBV9 and TRBJ2-7; D is perhaps TRBD1 or TRBD2 (6 bases each). Germline V gene sequence: CDR1 SGDLS, CDR2 YYNGEE. CDR3 length: 16 residues. Trimming removed 3 bases at V and 1 base at J, with 17 bases between.

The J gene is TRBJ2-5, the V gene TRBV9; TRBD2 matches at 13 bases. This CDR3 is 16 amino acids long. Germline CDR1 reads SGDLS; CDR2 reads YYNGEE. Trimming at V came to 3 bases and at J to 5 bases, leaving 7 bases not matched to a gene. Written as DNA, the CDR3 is TGTGCCAGCAGCGAGGAGGGACTAGCGGGACTCGAGACCCAGTACTTC. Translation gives CASSEEGLAGLETQYF.